Presented here are 18 T cell receptor beta chains from one specimen sequenced in a study of T-cell memory formation after mild COVID-19. Via MiXCR, TCRdb re-called the 5' RACE reads, giving one row per CDR3 protein. The repertoire holds about 560,000 distinct CDR3 sequences, with roughly 22% as singletons. Sequencing used PBMCs or a T cell subset sorted from them (not recorded which). Receptor source: an adult woman who had mild COVID-19 (a few samples of this study predate the infection). Cell type and time point are not known.

The chain carries TRBV9 and TRBJ2-3; tentatively, D is TRBD2 (6 bases). V lost 0 bases and J lost 1, with 9 bases in between. CDR1 is SGDLS, CDR2 YYNGEE, per germline. This CDR3 comprises 15 residues. CDR3 region: CASSVGGTGTDTQYF. CDR3 sequence (DNA): TGTGCCAGCAGCGTAGGCGGGACTGGCACAGATACGCAGTATTTT.

The chain recombines TRBV12-3 or TRBV12-4 with TRBJ2-7; tentatively, D is TRBD1 or TRBD2 (5 bases each). V lost 3 bases, J lost 1 base, and 10 bases lay in between. CDR3 length: 14 amino acids. The CDR3 region has the DNA TGTGCCAGCAGTTTTCCGGGACGGTCCTACGAGCAGTACTTC. This sequence encodes CASSFPGRSYEQYF.

The gene calls are TRBV24-1 and TRBJ2-1, with 7 bases fitting TRBD1. The CDR3 has 16 residues. V trimming: 3 bases; J trimming: 4 bases; junction bases outside the gene matches: 8. Germline-derived CDR1 and CDR2 are KGHDR and SFDVKD. In nucleotides, the CDR3 is TGTGCCACCAGTGATGACGAGGGGGCCCCATACAATGAGCAGTTCTTC. Its translation is CATSDDEGAPYNEQFF.

This chain links TRBV27 with TRBJ1-2; TRBD1 agrees at 9 bases. With V trimmed by 5 bases and J by 0 bases, 7 bases remained unmatched. The CDR3 spans 16 residues. CDR1 is MNHEY and CDR2 is SMNVEV in the germline V gene (reference sequence). The CDR3 protein is CASSLTRTGANYGYTF. CDR3 coding DNA: TGTGCCAGCAGTCTGACCCGGACAGGGGCTAACTATGGCTACACCTTC.

The genes are TRBV7-6 and TRBJ2-7, with no clear D. CDR1 and CDR2 from the germline V gene are SGHVS and FNYEAQ. V dropped 5 bases and J dropped 3 bases, with 11 bases sitting between them. The CDR3 spans 13 residues. The CDR3, as DNA: TGTGCCAGCAGCCCCCACACGTACTACGAGCAGTACTTC. Translated: CASSPHTYYEQYF.

This chain connects TRBV29-1 to TRBJ1-2; tentative D call: TRBD1 (5 bases). V lost 5 bases and J 4 bases, leaving 14 bases between the germline ends. Germline assignment: CDR1 SQVTM and CDR2 ANQGSEA. The CDR3 sequence is 13 residues long. The chain's CDR3 is CSVSSGLRYGYTF. CDR3 nucleotide sequence: TGCAGCGTTTCTTCGGGACTGCGCTATGGCTACACCTTC.

This clonotype occurred a few times. The rearrangement links TRBV5-1 to TRBJ1-1; D may be TRBD1 (6 bases). The V gene lost 3 bases and the J gene lost 8 bases, with 11 bases spanning the gap. CDR1 and CDR2 from the germline V gene are SGHRS and YFSETQ. This CDR3 comprises 12 residues. CDR3 DNA sequence: TGCGCCAGCAGCTCGTCCGGGGGCGAAGCTTTCTTT. Translated: CASSSSGGEAFF. The full variable domain, in which reference TRBV5-1 and TRBJ1-1 provide the parts outside the CDR3, is KAGVTQTPRYLIKTRGQQVTLSCSPISGHRSVSWYQQTPGQGLQFLFEYFSETQRNKGNFPGRFSGRQFSNSRSEMNVSTLELGDSALYLCASSSSGGEAFFGQGTRLTVV.

The chain joins TRBV13 to TRBJ2-7; possibly TRBD1 or TRBD2 for D (5 bases each). CDR3 length equals 14 residues. V shed 5 bases and J shed 5 bases, with 16 bases lying between them. Germline CDR1 reads PRHDT; CDR2 reads FYEKMQ (reference sequence). CDR3 loop: CASSPGDGRNEQYF. CDR3 nucleotides: TGTGCCAGCAGCCCCGGGGACGGTAGGAACGAGCAGTACTTC.

The chain is built from TRBV4-1 and TRBJ2-5; 7 bases are a match to TRBD1. Germline V gives CDR1 MGHRA, CDR2 YSYEKL. The V and J ends lost 3 bases and 7 bases, in that order; junction bases with no gene match: 17. The CDR3 spans 17 residues. This chain's CDR3 is CASSHKSLGQALGTQYF. For the CDR3, the DNA is TGCGCCAGCAGCCACAAATCTTTAGGACAGGCCCTGGGGACCCAGTACTTC.

This chain joins TRBV3-1 and TRBJ2-5; TRBD2 aligns across 13 bases. Germline lookup yields CDR1 LGHDT and CDR2 YNNKEL (reference sequence). The CDR3 has 14 amino acids. The junction had 3 bases not matched to a gene; V was cut back by 7 bases and J by 4 bases. This chain's CDR3 is CASTGLAGVETQYF. DNA for the CDR3: TGTGCCAGCACCGGACTAGCGGGGGTAGAGACCCAGTACTTC.

This clonotype has a handful of counts. The chain has TRBV7-3 and TRBJ2-2; possible D gene TRBD1, 6 bases. CDR1 and CDR2 from the germline V gene are SGHTA and FQGTGA. The CDR3 length is 14 residues. Trimming cost V 5 bases and J 4 bases, with 11 bases left between them. The CDR3, as DNA: TGTGCCAGCAGCCCACAGGGCCTCACCGGGGAGCTGTTTTTT. Its protein product is CASSPQGLTGELFF.

This chain connects TRBV15 to TRBJ1-1, with D perhaps matching TRBD1 (5 bases). V was trimmed by 6 bases and J by 1 base, leaving 12 bases between them. Germline values: CDR1 LNHNV, CDR2 YYDKDF (reference sequence). This CDR3 spans 14 amino acids. CDR3 DNA sequence: TGTGCCACCAGTTTGGGTAGGGGGAACACTGAAGCTTTCTTT. Translation gives CATSLGRGNTEAFF.

The J gene is TRBJ2-3, the V gene TRBV7-3, with TRBD2 as a possible D gene (7 bases). Germline CDR1 SGHTA, CDR2 FQGTGA. V lost 2 bases to trimming and J lost 4 bases, with 13 bases between them. The CDR3 runs to 15 residues. The CDR3 coding sequence is TGTGCCAGCAGCTTATTCGGGGGGCTATCAGATACGCAGTATTTT. Protein product: CASSLFGGLSDTQYF.

This clonotype was counted between two and nine times. The chain recombines TRBV20-1 with TRBJ1-4; possibly TRBD1 for D (5 bases). V shed 5 bases and J shed 8 bases, with 12 bases lying between them. Germline CDR1 reads DFQATT; CDR2 reads SNEGSKA (reference sequence). The CDR3 runs 12 residues. The DNA for the CDR3 is TGCAGTGCTTCCGGGGGGAGAGAAAAACTGTTTTTT. As protein: CSASGGREKLFF.

Only a few counts were recorded for this clonotype. The chain couples TRBV12-3 or TRBV12-4 to TRBJ2-2, with 7 bases that match TRBD2. The V and J ends lost 10 bases and 5 bases, in that order; junction bases with no gene match: 7. The CDR3 spans 13 residues. CDR3 DNA sequence: TGTGCCACCAACTCGGGAGGAACCGGGGAGCTGTTTTTT. Translation gives CATNSGGTGELFF.

The chain couples TRBV5-6 to TRBJ2-1, with 9 bases lining up with TRBD2. Per the germline V gene, CDR1 is SGHDT and CDR2 is YYEEEE. After removal of 0 bases from V and 4 bases from J, the junction contained 2 bases not matched to a gene. The CDR3 has 15 residues. The CDR3 nucleotides are TGTGCCAGCAGCTTGGTTACTAGCGGGTACAATGAGCAGTTCTTC. Protein sequence: CASSLVTSGYNEQFF.

This clonotype has just a few counts. The CDR3 region has the DNA TGTGCCAGTAGACAACAGGGGGATGAAGGATACGAGCAGTACTTC. It yields the protein CASRQQGDEGYEQYF. The chain carries TRBV19 and TRBJ2-7, with 8 bases fitting TRBD1. The ends lost 6 bases at V and 4 bases at J; junction bases unmatched: 11. This CDR3 comprises 15 residues. The germline CDR1 and CDR2 sequences are LNHDA and SQIVND (reference sequence).

The chain links TRBV29-1 to TRBJ2-7; TRBD2 matches 7 bases. The CDR3 is made up of 15 amino acids. V shed 5 bases and J 0 bases; nucleotides not matched to a gene: 10. Germline CDR1 SQVTM, CDR2 ANQGSEA. CDR3 in DNA: TGCAGCGTTCGAGGTAGCGGGTTGAGCTCCTACGAGCAGTACTTC. This gives the protein CSVRGSGLSSYEQYF.